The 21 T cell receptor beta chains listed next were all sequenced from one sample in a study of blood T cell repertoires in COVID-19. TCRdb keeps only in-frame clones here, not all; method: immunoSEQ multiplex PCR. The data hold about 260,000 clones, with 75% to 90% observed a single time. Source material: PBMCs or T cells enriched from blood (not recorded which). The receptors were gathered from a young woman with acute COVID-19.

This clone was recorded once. CDR3 in DNA: TGTGCCAGCAGTCGAGCGGTCTCTAGCACAGATACGCAGTATTTT. It translates to CASSRAVSSTDTQYF. The V and J genes are TRBV7-3 and TRBJ2-3; D possibly corresponds to TRBD2 (5 bases). Deletions cut 6 bases from V and 0 bases from J, with 13 bases between. Per the germline V gene, CDR1 is SGHTA and CDR2 is FQGTGA. This CDR3 is built from 15 residues.

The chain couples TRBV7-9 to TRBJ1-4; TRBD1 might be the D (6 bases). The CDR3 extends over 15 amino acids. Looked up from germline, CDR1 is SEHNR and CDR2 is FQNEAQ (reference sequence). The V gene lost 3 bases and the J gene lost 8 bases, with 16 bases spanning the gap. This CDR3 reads CASSLPRTATEKLFF. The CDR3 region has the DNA TGTGCCAGCAGCTTGCCCCGGACAGCGACGGAAAAACTGTTTTTT.

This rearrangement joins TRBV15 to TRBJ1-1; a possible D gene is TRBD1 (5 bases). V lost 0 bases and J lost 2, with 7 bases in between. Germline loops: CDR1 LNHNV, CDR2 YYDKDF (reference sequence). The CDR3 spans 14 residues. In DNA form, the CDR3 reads TGTGCCACCAGCAGAGACGGGGGAAACACTGAAGCTTTCTTT. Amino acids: CATSRDGGNTEAFF.

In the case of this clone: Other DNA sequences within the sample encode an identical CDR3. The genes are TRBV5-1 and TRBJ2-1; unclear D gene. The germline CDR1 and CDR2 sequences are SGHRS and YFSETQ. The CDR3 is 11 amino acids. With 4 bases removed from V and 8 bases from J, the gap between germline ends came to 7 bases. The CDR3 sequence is CASSLSDEQFF. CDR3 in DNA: TGCGCCAGCAGCCTATCGGATGAGCAGTTCTTC.

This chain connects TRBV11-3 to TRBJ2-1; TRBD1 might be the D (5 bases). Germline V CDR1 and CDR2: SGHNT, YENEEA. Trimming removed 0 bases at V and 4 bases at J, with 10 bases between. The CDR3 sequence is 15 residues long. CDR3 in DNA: TGTGCCAGCAGCTTAGACCCAGGGTTATACAATGAGCAGTTCTTC. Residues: CASSLDPGLYNEQFF.

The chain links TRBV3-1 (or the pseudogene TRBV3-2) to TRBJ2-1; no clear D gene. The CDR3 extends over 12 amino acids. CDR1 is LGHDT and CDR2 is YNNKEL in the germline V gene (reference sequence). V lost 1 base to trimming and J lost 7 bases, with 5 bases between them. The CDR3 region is CASSQVNNEQFF. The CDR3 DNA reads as TGTGCCAGCAGCCAAGTAAATAATGAGCAGTTCTTC.

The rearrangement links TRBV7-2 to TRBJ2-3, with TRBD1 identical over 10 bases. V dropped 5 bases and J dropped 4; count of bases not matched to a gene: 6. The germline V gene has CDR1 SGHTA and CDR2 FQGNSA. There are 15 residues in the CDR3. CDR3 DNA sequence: TGTGCCAGCAGCAGGGGGGACAGGGGTCCAGATACGCAGTATTTT. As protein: CASSRGDRGPDTQYF.

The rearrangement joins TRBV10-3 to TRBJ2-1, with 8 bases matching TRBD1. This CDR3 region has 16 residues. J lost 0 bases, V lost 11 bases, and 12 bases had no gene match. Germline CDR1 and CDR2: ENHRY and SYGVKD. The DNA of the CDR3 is TGTGCCGTAGGAGGACAGGGCTTCGGCTCCTACAATGAGCAGTTCTTC. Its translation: CAVGGQGFGSYNEQFF.

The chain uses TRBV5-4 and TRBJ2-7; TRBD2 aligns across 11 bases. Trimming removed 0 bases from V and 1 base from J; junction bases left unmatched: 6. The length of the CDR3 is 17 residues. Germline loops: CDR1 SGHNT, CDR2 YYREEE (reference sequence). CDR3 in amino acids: CASSLVPSGRSSYEQYF. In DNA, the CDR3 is TGTGCCAGCAGCTTGGTTCCTAGCGGGAGGTCATCCTACGAGCAGTACTTC.

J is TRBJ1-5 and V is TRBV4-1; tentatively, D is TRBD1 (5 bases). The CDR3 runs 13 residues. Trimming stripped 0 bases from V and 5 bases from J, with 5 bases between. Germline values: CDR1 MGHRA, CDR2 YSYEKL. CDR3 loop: CASSQDRDQPQHF. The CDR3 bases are TGCGCCAGCAGCCAAGACAGGGATCAGCCCCAGCATTTT.

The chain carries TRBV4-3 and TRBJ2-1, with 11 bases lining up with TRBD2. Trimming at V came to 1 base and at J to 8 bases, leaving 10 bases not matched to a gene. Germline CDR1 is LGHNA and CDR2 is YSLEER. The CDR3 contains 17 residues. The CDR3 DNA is TGCGCCAGCAGCCAAGTCTTTCGTAGCGGGAGGGCCGATGAGCAGTTCTTC. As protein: CASSQVFRSGRADEQFF.

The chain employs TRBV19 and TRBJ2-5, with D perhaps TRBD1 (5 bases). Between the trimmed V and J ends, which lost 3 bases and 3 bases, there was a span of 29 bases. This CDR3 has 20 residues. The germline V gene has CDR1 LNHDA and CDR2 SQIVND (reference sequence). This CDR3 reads CASSICCWLGMGLQEETQYF. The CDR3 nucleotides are TGTGCCAGTAGTATCTGTTGCTGGTTGGGAATGGGGTTACAGGAAGAGACCCAGTACTTC.

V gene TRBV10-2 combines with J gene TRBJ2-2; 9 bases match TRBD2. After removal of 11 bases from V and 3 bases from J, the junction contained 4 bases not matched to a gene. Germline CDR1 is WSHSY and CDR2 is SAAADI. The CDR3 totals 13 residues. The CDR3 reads CASRTSDTGELFF. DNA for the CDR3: TGCGCCTCCAGGACTAGCGACACCGGGGAGCTGTTTTTT.

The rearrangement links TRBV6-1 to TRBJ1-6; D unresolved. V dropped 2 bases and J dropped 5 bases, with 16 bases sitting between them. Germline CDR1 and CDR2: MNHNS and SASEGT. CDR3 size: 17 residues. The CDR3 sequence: CASSEYPSTKNNSPLHF. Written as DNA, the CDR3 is TGTGCCAGCAGTGAATACCCCTCGACAAAGAATAATTCACCCCTCCACTTT.

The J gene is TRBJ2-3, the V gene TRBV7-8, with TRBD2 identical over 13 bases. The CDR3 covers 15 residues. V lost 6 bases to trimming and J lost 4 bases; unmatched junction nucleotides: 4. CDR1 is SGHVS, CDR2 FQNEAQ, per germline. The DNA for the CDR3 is TGTGCCAGCAGAGGGACTAGCGGGGTGTCAGATACGCAGTATTTT. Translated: CASRGTSGVSDTQYF.

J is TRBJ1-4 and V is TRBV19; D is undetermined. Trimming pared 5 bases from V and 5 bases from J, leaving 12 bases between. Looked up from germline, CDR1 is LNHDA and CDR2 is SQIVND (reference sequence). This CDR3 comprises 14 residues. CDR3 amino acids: CASSPPPGNEKLFF. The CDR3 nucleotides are TGTGCCAGTAGTCCCCCGCCAGGAAATGAAAAACTGTTTTTT.

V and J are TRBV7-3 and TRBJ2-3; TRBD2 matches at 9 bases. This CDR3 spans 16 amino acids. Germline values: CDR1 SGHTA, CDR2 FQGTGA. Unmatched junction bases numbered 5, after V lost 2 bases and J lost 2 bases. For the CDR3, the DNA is TGTGCCAGCAGCTTACGGCTAGCGGGACACACAGATACGCAGTATTTT. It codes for CASSLRLAGHTDTQYF.

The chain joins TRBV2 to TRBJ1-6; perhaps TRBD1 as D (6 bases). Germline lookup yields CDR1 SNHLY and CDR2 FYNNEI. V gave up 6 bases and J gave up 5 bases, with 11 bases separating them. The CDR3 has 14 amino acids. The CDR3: CASSRDKDNSPLHF. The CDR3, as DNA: TGTGCCAGCAGCAGGGACAAGGATAATTCACCCCTCCACTTT.

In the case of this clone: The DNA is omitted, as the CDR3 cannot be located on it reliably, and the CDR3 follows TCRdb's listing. The CDR3 region is CASSFFGQVQMNTEAFF. The chain recombines TRBV28 with TRBJ1-1; no check of the table's D call, TRBD1, against the DNA was made. Germline CDR1 is MDHEN and CDR2 is SYDVKM. The CDR3 is 17 residues long, counting both termini.

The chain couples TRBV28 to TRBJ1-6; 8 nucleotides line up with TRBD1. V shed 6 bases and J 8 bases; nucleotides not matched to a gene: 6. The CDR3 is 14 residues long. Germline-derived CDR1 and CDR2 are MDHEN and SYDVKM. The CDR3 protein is CASSRQGRDSPLHF. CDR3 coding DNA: TGTGCCAGCAGCCGACAGGGGAGGGATTCACCCCTCCACTTT.

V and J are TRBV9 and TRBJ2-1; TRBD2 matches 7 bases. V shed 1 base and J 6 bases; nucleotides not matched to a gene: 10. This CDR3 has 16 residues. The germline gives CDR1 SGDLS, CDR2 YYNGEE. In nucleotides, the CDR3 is TGTGCCAGCAGCGTACCGGGGTGGCGGGAGCTCAATGAGCAGTTCTTC. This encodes CASSVPGWRELNEQFF. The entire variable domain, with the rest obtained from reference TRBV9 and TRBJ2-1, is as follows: DSGVTQTPKHLITATGQRVTLRCSPRSGDLSVYWYQQSLDQGLQFLIQYYNGEERAKGNILERFSAQQFPDLHSELNLSSLELGDSALYFCASSVPGWRELNEQFFGPGTRLTVL.